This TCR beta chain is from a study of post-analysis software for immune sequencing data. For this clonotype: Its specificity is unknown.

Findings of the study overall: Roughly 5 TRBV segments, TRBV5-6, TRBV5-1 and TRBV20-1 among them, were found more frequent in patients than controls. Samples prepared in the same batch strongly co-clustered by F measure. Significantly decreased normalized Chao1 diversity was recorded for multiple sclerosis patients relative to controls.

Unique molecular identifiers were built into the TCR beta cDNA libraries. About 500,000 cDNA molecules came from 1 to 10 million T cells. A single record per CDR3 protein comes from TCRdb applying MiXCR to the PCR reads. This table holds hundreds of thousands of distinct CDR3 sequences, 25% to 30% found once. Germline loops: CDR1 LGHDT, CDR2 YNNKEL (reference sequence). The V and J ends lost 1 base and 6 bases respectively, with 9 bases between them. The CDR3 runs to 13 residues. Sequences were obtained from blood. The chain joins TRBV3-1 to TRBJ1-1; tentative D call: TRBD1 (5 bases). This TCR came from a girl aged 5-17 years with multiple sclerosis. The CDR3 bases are TGTGCCAGCAGCCAAGTGCAGGGCGCTGAAGCTTTCTTT. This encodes CASSQVQGAEAFF.